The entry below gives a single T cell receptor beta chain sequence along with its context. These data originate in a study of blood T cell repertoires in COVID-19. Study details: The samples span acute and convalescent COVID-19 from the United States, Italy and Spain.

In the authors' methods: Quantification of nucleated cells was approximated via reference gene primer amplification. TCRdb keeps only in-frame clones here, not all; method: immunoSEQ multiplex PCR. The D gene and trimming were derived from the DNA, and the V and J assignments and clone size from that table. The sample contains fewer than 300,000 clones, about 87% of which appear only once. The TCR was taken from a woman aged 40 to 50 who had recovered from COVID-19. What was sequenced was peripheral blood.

The CDR3 DNA is TGTGCTACCTTGACTAGCGGGGGGAGCACAGATACGCAGTATTTT. Translation gives CATLTSGGSTDTQYF. J is TRBJ2-3 and V is TRBV12-5; 13 bases line up with TRBD2. The germline gives CDR1 LGHNT, CDR2 FRNRAP. The length of the CDR3 is 15 residues. The junction had 4 bases not matched to a gene; V was cut back by 10 bases and J by 0 bases.